The 23 T cell receptor beta chains listed next were all sequenced from one sample in a study of CD8 T cells in Susac syndrome. cDNA came from about 0.5 to 1 ug RNA primed by random hexamers. TCRdb reanalysed the immunoSEQ multiplex PCR reads using MiXCR and keeps one entry per CDR3 protein. This sample has 150,000 to 200,000 distinct CDR3 sequences, with around 94% found just once. Sequenced input: CD4+ T cells from PBMCs. The receptors derive from a human donor in good health.

J is TRBJ2-7 and V is TRBV20-1, with 8 nucleotides matching TRBD2. CDR1 and CDR2 (germline): DFQATT, SNEGSKA (reference sequence). The J segment lost 7 bases and the V segment lost 4 bases, leaving 9 bases of the junction unmatched. The length of the CDR3 is 13 residues. CDR3: CSATRGGQGEQYF. The CDR3, as DNA: TGCAGTGCTACTCGGGGGGGCCAAGGAGAGCAGTACTTC.

In this sample, this clonotype turned up once. The V call is TRBV5-4, the J call TRBJ2-5, with TRBD1 identical over 9 bases. The J segment lost 4 bases and the V segment lost 4 bases, leaving 5 bases of the junction unmatched. The CDR3 covers 14 residues. Per germline, CDR1 SGHNT and CDR2 YYREEE (reference sequence). The CDR3 nucleotides are TGTGCCAGCAGCATGGACAGGGGCGGAGAGACCCAGTACTTC. Residues: CASSMDRGGETQYF.

V and J are TRBV6-2 or TRBV6-3 and TRBJ2-7; 9 bases align to TRBD1. Per the germline V gene, CDR1 is MNHEY and CDR2 is SVGEGT. V gave up 5 bases and J gave up 1 base; unmatched junction bases: 6. This CDR3 region has 15 residues. The CDR3 DNA is TGTGCCAGCAGTGGGACAGGGCGAGGGTCCTACGAGCAGTACTTC. Its translation is CASSGTGRGSYEQYF.

This chain's CDR3 is CSVAGEGARLAFF. CDR3 DNA sequence: TGCAGCGTTGCGGGCGAGGGGGCGCGTTTGGCTTTCTTT. The chain employs TRBV29-1 and TRBJ1-1; 7 bases agree with TRBD1. The CDR3 extends over 13 amino acids. Germline V gene lookup returns CDR1 SQVTM and CDR2 ANQGSEA. The trim removed 4 bases at V and 11 bases at J, leaving 13 bases unmatched.

The chain employs TRBV15 and TRBJ1-4; D gene unclear. Germline-derived CDR1 and CDR2 are LNHNV and YYDKDF (reference sequence). The V end was cut by 0 bases, the J end by 8 bases, with 10 bases between. The length of the CDR3 is 14 residues. The CDR3 protein is CATSRDRIGEKLFF. CDR3 in DNA: TGTGCCACCAGCAGAGATCGTATAGGGGAAAAACTGTTTTTT. Complete variable domain (other parts from reference TRBV15 and TRBJ1-4): DAMVIQNPRYQVTQFGKPVTLSCSQTLNHNVMYWYQQKSSQAPKLLFHYYDKDFNNEADTPDNFQSRRPNTSFCFLDIRSPGLGDTAMYLCATSRDRIGEKLFFGSGTQLSVL.

CDR3 coding DNA: TGTGCCAGCAGCAAAGCCGGGACAGGGGTCGGCTACACCTTC. Translated, it gives CASSKAGTGVGYTF. The chain carries TRBV7-8 and TRBJ1-2; 10 positions agree with TRBD1. Germline CDR1 reads SGHVS; CDR2 reads FQNEAQ. This CDR3 is built from 14 residues. V lost 5 bases to trimming and J lost 8 bases; unmatched junction nucleotides: 8.

The CDR3 protein is CAGSGATDTQYF. The CDR3 DNA follows: TGTGCCGGTAGCGGAGCCACAGATACGCAGTATTTT. The rearrangement uses TRBV30 and TRBJ2-3, with a tentative D call TRBD2 (6 bases). Trimming pared 8 bases from V and 2 bases from J, leaving 11 bases between. CDR1 is GTSNPN, CDR2 SVGIG, per germline (reference sequence). The CDR3 has 12 amino acids.

V and J are TRBV5-6 and TRBJ2-7; TRBD2 might be the D (6 bases). The CDR3 length is 12 residues. Per the germline V gene, CDR1 is SGHDT and CDR2 is YYEEEE. Trimming removed 2 bases at V and 5 bases at J, with 8 bases between. Written as DNA, the CDR3 is TGTGCCAGCAGCTTCGGGGGACACGAGCAGTACTTC. Residues: CASSFGGHEQYF.

The chain combines TRBV18 with TRBJ1-2; 7 bases map to TRBD1. The CDR3 contains 15 residues. V shed 3 bases and J 6 bases; nucleotides not matched to a gene: 10. The germline V gene has CDR1 KGHSH and CDR2 LQKENI. The CDR3 is CASSPSRDRFDGYTF. The DNA of the CDR3 is TGTGCCAGCTCACCCTCAAGGGACAGATTCGATGGCTACACCTTC.

The chain carries TRBV30 and TRBJ2-7; D perhaps matches TRBD1 (6 bases). The CDR3 has 11 amino acids. CDR1 GTSNPN and CDR2 SVGIG come from the germline V gene (reference sequence). The ends were cut back, 8 bases at V and 5 bases at J, with 13 bases in the middle. The CDR3: CARHDRNEQYF. In DNA form, the CDR3 reads TGTGCCCGCCACGACAGGAACGAGCAGTACTTC.

This chain connects TRBV7-2 to TRBJ2-7, with D maybe TRBD1 (6 bases). V was trimmed by 5 bases and J by 9 bases, leaving 17 bases between them. Germline V gene lookup returns CDR1 SGHTA and CDR2 FQGNSA. This CDR3 is built from 13 residues. The chain's CDR3 is CASSLVSGAGQYF. The DNA of the CDR3 is TGTGCCAGCAGCCTCGTTTCAGGGGCTGGGCAGTACTTC.

The rearrangement links TRBV2 to TRBJ2-6; 8 positions match TRBD2. CDR3 length: 16 amino acids. CDR1 and CDR2 from the germline V gene are SNHLY and FYNNEI. Germline trimming cut 3 bases from V and 1 base from J; bases unmatched to any gene: 2. The CDR3 is CASSEGTRSGANVLTF. CDR3 nucleotides: TGTGCCAGCAGTGAGGGGACTAGATCTGGGGCCAACGTCCTGACTTTC. Full variable domain (missing parts from reference TRBV2 and TRBJ2-6): EPEVTQTPSHQVTQMGQEVILRCVPISNHLYFYWYRQILGQKVEFLVSFYNNEISEKSEIFDDQFSVERPDGSNFTLKIRSTKLEDSAMYFCASSEGTRSGANVLTFGAGSRLTVL.

The chain carries TRBV20-1 and TRBJ2-3; D is unclear. CDR3 length: 15 amino acids. With 0 bases removed from V and 2 bases from J, the gap between germline ends came to 12 bases. Looked up from germline, CDR1 is DFQATT and CDR2 is SNEGSKA (reference sequence). CDR3: CSARDQGRLTDTQYF. CDR3 DNA: TGCAGTGCTAGAGATCAAGGCCGGCTCACAGATACGCAGTATTTT.

The table lists this clonotype with a few counts. The chain links TRBV3-1 to TRBJ2-7; D is unclear. V gave up 1 base and J gave up 2 bases, with 3 bases separating them. CDR3 size: 12 residues. Per the germline V gene, CDR1 is LGHDT and CDR2 is YNNKEL (reference sequence). CDR3 in amino acids: CASSQVPYEQYF. For the CDR3, the DNA is TGTGCCAGCAGCCAAGTTCCCTACGAGCAGTACTTC.

V and J are TRBV19 and TRBJ1-1; possibly TRBD1 for D (6 bases). The V gene lost 5 bases and the J gene lost 1 base, with 11 bases spanning the gap. The length of the CDR3 is 14 residues. Looked up from germline, CDR1 is LNHDA and CDR2 is SQIVND (reference sequence). CDR3 nucleotide sequence: TGTGCCAGTAGTGTCCGACAGGAGAACACTGAAGCTTTCTTT. It yields the protein CASSVRQENTEAFF. Combining the CDR3 with reference TRBV19 and TRBJ1-1 gives the whole variable domain DGGITQSPKYLFRKEGQNVTLSCEQNLNHDAMYWYRQDPGQGLRLIYYSQIVNDFQKGDIAEGYSVSREKKESFPLTVTSAQKNPTAFYLCASSVRQENTEAFFGQGTRLTVV.

The V call is TRBV10-3, the J call TRBJ1-6; 7 nucleotides align to TRBD1. In germline, CDR1 is ENHRY, CDR2 SYGVKD. The junction had 12 bases not matched to a gene; V was cut back by 6 bases and J by 7 bases. This CDR3 has 16 amino acids. The CDR3 DNA sequence: TGTGCCATCAGCAAAGTTCCGGGACAGACAAATTCACCCCTCCACTTT. It yields the protein CAISKVPGQTNSPLHF.

The CDR3: CATSRFGGKHTF. CDR3 coding DNA: TGTGCCACCAGCCGATTCGGGGGAAAGCACACCTTC. The chain recombines TRBV24-1 with TRBJ1-2; the D gene is possibly TRBD1 (5 bases). In germline, CDR1 is KGHDR, CDR2 SFDVKD. The CDR3 runs to 12 residues. The germline V and J ends were trimmed by 7 bases and 12 bases, with 17 bases remaining between them.

This clonotype occurred a few times. The rearrangement uses TRBV7-2 and TRBJ2-5; 7 nucleotides match TRBD2. V lost 3 bases and J lost 3; bases outside the gene matches: 4. Germline CDR1 SGHTA, CDR2 FQGNSA. The CDR3 has 14 amino acids. CDR3 region: CASSFQRGKETQYF. The DNA for the CDR3 is TGTGCCAGCAGCTTCCAGCGGGGAAAAGAGACCCAGTACTTC.

The chain combines TRBV7-6 with TRBJ2-5; tentative D call: TRBD2 (6 bases). V was cut by 5 bases and J by 7 bases, with 20 bases left in between. CDR3 size: 15 residues. Germline-derived CDR1 and CDR2 are SGHVS and FNYEAQ. This CDR3 reads CASSPSSTRRGTQYF. In DNA, the CDR3 is TGTGCCAGCAGCCCTTCCTCGACCCGGAGGGGGACCCAGTACTTC.

This rearrangement joins TRBV28 to TRBJ2-3; 11 bases agree with TRBD2. The germline V gene encodes CDR1 MDHEN and CDR2 SYDVKM. The CDR3 totals 15 residues. V shed 8 bases and J 2 bases; nucleotides not matched to a gene: 6. In DNA form, the CDR3 reads TGTGCCAGCCTTACTAGCGGGGGCTTCACAGATACGCAGTATTTT. Translated: CASLTSGGFTDTQYF.

The CDR3 region is CASSFADTGYEQYF. The CDR3 DNA is TGTGCCAGCAGCTTCGCAGACACAGGTTACGAGCAGTACTTC. This sequence joins TRBV5-6 and TRBJ2-7, with a weak D call TRBD1 (5 bases). In germline, CDR1 is SGHDT, CDR2 YYEEEE. CDR3 length equals 14 residues. V lost 2 bases and J 4 bases, leaving 13 bases between the germline ends.

The chain has TRBV2 and TRBJ2-7, with no clear D. The V gene's germline CDR1 is SNHLY and CDR2 FYNNEI. The CDR3 has 12 amino acids. Trimming removed 7 bases at V and 3 bases at J, with 10 bases between. The CDR3 protein is CASTLLYYEQYF. CDR3 coding DNA: TGTGCCAGCACTCTTCTTTACTACGAGCAGTACTTC.

CDR3 nucleotide sequence: TGTGCCAGCAGTTTCCGGGACTTCCAGTACTTC. This sequence encodes CASSFRDFQYF. V usage is TRBV12-3 or TRBV12-4 and J usage is TRBJ2-7; perhaps TRBD2 as D (6 bases). The V end was cut by 3 bases, the J end by 10 bases, with 10 bases between. The CDR3 covers 11 residues.